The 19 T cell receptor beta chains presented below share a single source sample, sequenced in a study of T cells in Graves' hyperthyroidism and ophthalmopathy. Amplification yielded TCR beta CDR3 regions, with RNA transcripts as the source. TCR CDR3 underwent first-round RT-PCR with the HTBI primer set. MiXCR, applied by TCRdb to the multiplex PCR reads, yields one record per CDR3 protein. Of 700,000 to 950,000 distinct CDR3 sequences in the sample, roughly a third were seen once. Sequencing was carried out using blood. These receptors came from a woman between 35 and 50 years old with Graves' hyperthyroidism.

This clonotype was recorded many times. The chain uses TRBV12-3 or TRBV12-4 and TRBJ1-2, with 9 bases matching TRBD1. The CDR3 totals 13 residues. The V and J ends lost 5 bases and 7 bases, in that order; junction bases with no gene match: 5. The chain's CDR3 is CASSPGTGFGYTF. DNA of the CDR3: TGTGCCAGCAGTCCCGGGACAGGGTTTGGCTACACCTTC.

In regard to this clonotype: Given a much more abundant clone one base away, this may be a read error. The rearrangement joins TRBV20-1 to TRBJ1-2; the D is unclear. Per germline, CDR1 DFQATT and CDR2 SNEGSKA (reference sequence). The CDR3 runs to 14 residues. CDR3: CSARDYRQPYGHTF. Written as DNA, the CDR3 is TGCAGTGCTAGAGATTATAGGCAGCCCTATGGCCACACCTTC.

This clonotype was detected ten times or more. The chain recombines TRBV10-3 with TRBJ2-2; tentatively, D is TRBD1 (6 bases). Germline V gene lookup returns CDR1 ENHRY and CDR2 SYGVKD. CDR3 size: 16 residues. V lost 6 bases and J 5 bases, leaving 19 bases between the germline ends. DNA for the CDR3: TGTGCCATCAGGGCAGGGGAGAATTGGAAAACCGGGGAGCTGTTTTTT. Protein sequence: CAIRAGENWKTGELFF.

The CDR3, as DNA: TGTGCCAGCAGCTTCGACAGGGCAAGAGGGAACACTGAAGCTTTCTTT. Residues: CASSFDRARGNTEAFF. The genes are TRBV7-9 and TRBJ1-1, with 7 bases that match TRBD1. V was pared by 3 bases and J by 1 base, with 8 bases of the junction left unmatched. The CDR3 runs to 16 residues. CDR1 is SEHNR and CDR2 is FQNEAQ in the germline V gene (reference sequence).

The CDR3 nucleotides read TGCAGTGCTAGAGGGGGGACTAAAGAGACCCAGTACTTC. This codes for CSARGGTKETQYF. This chain uses TRBV20-1 with TRBJ2-5; TRBD2 aligns across 7 bases. The V gene end was trimmed by 1 base and the J gene end by 3 bases; junction bases not matched to a gene: 2. Germline V gene lookup returns CDR1 DFQATT and CDR2 SNEGSKA (reference sequence). The CDR3 has 13 amino acids.

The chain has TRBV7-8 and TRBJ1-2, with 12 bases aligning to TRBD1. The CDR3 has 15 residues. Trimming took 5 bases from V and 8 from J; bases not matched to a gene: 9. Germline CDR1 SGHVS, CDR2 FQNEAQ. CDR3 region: CASSLRDRGRVGYTF. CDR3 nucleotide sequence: TGTGCCAGCAGCCTACGGGACAGGGGGCGGGTAGGCTACACCTTC.

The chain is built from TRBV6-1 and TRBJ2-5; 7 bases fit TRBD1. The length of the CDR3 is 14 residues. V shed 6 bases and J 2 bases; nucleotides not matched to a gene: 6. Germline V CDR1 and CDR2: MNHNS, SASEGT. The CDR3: CASRRDRVQETQYF. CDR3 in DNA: TGTGCCAGCAGACGTGACAGGGTTCAAGAGACCCAGTACTTC.

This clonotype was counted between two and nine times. For the CDR3, the DNA is TGTGCCAGCAGCCCCCGTTCCCATAGCGGGAGGGCCCTCGTGGGGGAGCTGTTTTTT. Protein product: CASSPRSHSGRALVGELFF. This sequence joins TRBV7-8 and TRBJ2-2; 11 bases line up with TRBD2. Germline loops: CDR1 SGHVS, CDR2 FQNEAQ. This CDR3 is built from 19 residues. V shed 5 bases and J 8 bases; nucleotides not matched to a gene: 19. The full variable domain, completed using reference TRBV7-8 and TRBJ2-2, is GAGVSQSPRYKVAKRGQDVALRCDPISGHVSLFWYQQALGQGPEFLTYFQNEAQLDKSGLPSDRFFAERPEGSVSTLKIQRTQQEDSAVYLCASSPRSHSGRALVGELFFGEGSRLTVL.

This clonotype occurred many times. The CDR3 coding sequence is TGTGCCAGCAGCTTAGCGGCGGACAGTAACACTGAAGCTTTCTTT. It codes for CASSLAADSNTEAFF. This chain links TRBV7-9 with TRBJ1-1; maybe TRBD1 (6 bases). Per the germline V gene, CDR1 is SEHNR and CDR2 is FQNEAQ (reference sequence). V was trimmed by 0 bases and J by 2 bases, leaving 10 bases between them. The CDR3 has 15 amino acids.

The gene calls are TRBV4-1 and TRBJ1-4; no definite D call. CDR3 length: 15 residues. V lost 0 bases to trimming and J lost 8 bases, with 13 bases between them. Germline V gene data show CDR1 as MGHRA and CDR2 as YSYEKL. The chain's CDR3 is CASSQDGMGGEKLFF. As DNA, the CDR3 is TGCGCCAGCAGCCAAGATGGGATGGGCGGGGAAAAACTGTTTTTT.

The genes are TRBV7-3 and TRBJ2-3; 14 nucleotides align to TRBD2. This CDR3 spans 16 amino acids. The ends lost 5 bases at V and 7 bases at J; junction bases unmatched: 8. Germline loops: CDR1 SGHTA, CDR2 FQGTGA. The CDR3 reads CASSPSGTSGRNTQYF. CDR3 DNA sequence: TGTGCCAGCAGCCCCAGCGGGACTAGCGGGAGAAATACGCAGTATTTT. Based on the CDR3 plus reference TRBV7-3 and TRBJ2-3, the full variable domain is GAGVSQTPSNKVTEKGKYVELRCDPISGHTALYWYRQSLGQGPEFLIYFQGTGAADDSGLPNDRFFAVRPEGSVSTLKIQRTERGDSAVYLCASSPSGTSGRNTQYFGPGTRLTVL.

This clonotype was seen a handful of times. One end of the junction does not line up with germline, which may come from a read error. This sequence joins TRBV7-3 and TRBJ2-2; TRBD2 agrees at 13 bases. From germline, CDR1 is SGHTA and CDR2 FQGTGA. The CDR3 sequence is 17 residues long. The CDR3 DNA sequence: TGTGCCAACAGCTTAAGTCCGGGACTAGCGGGGTCCGGGGAGCTGTTTTTT. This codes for CANSLSPGLAGSGELFF.

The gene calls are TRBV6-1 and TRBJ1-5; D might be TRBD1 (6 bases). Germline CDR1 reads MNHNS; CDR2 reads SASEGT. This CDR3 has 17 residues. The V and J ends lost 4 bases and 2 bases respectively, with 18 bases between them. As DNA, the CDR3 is TGTGCCAGCAGTGGAACTACAGGGTCGTTAGGCAATCAGCCCCAGCATTTT. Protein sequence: CASSGTTGSLGNQPQHF.

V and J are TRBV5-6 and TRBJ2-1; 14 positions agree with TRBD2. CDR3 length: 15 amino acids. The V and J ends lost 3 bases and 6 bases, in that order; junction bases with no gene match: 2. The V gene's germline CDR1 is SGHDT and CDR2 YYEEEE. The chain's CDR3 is CASSWTSGRPNEQFF. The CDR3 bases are TGTGCCAGCAGCTGGACTAGCGGGAGGCCCAATGAGCAGTTCTTC. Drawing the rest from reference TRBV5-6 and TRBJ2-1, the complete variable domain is DAGVTQSPTHLIKTRGQQVTLRCSPKSGHDTVSWYQQALGQGPQFIFQYYEEEERQRGNFPDRFSGHQFPNYSSELNVNALLLGDSALYLCASSWTSGRPNEQFFGPGTRLTVL.

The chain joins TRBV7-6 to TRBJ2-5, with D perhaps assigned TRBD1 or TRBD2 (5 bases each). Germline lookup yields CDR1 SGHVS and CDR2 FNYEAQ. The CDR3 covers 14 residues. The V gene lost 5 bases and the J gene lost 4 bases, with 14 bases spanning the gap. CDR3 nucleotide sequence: TGTGCCAGCAGCCAAGATGGGGGTATAGAGACCCAGTACTTC. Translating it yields CASSQDGGIETQYF.

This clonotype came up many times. CDR3 DNA sequence: TGTGCCAGCAGCATGGGACAGGGCACCTACGAGCAGTACTTC. It is translated as CASSMGQGTYEQYF. The chain links TRBV7-2 to TRBJ2-7; 9 bases fit TRBD1. With V trimmed by 5 bases and J by 2 bases, 4 bases remained unmatched. This CDR3 contains 14 residues. Germline values: CDR1 SGHTA, CDR2 FQGNSA. The whole variable domain, remainder taken from reference TRBV7-2 and TRBJ2-7, is GAGVSQSPSNKVTEKGKDVELRCDPISGHTALYWYRQSLGQGLEFLIYFQGNSAPDKSGLPSDRFSAERTGGSVSTLTIQRTQQEDSAVYLCASSMGQGTYEQYFGPGTRLTVT.

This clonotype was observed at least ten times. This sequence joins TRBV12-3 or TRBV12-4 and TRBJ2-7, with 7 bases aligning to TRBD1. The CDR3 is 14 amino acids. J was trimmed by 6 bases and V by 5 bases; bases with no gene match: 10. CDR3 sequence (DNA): TGTGCCAGCAGTCCCCGACAGGGCCCGGGCGAGCAGTACTTC. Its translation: CASSPRQGPGEQYF.

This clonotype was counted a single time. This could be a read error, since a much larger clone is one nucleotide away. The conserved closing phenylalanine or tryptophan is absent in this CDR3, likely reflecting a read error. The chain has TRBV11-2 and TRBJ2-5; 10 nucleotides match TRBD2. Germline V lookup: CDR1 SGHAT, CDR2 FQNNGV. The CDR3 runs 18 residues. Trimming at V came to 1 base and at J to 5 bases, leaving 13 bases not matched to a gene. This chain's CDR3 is CASSLVGAGGPQTETQYS. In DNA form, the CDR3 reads TGTGCCAGCAGCTTAGTGGGAGCGGGAGGGCCTCAGACGGAGACCCAGTACTCC.

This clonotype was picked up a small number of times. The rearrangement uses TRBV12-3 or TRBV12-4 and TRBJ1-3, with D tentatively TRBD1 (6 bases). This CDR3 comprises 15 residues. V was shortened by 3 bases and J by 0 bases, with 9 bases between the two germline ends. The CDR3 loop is CASSLDSLSGNTIYF. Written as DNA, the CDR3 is TGTGCCAGCAGTTTGGACAGTCTCTCTGGAAACACCATATATTTT.